Presented here are 23 T cell receptor beta chains from one specimen sequenced in a study of cytomegalovirus exposure and HLA in healthy donors. Assay: immunoSEQ multiplex PCR; the TCRdb copy retains only in-frame clones and omits some. Among about 330,000 clones, approximately 90% were seen once, and the ten largest hold approximately 0.84%. The sample taken for sequencing was PBMCs. The receptors shown here come from a woman aged 18-29 years in good health and CMV-seronegative.

This rearrangement joins TRBV21-1 to TRBJ2-1; the table names TRBD1, a call not compared with the DNA. TRBV21-1 is annotated as a pseudogene. The CDR3 is 15 residues long. In DNA form, the CDR3 reads TGTGCCAGCAGCAAGGCCGGACAGGGGGGCGATGAGCAGTTCTTC. Protein: CASSKAGQGGDEQFF.

The rearrangement uses TRBV28 and TRBJ2-7; TRBD2 agrees at 7 bases. The CDR3 consists of 14 residues. The V gene's germline CDR1 is MDHEN and CDR2 SYDVKM. The V gene end was trimmed by 3 bases and the J gene end by 7 bases; junction bases not matched to a gene: 9. The CDR3 region is CASSLEGGPEEQYF. CDR3 nucleotides: TGTGCCAGCAGTTTGGAGGGAGGGCCGGAGGAGCAGTACTTC.

The chain combines TRBV28 with TRBJ2-2, with 7 positions matching TRBD2. Germline V gene data show CDR1 as MDHEN and CDR2 as SYDVKM. The CDR3 runs to 15 residues. J lost 5 bases, V lost 3 bases, and 6 bases had no gene match. CDR3 bases: TGTGCCAGCAGTTTTGGCGGGAGTGCTACCGGGGAGCTGTTTTTT. Protein product: CASSFGGSATGELFF. Drawing the rest from reference TRBV28 and TRBJ2-2, the complete variable domain is DVKVTQSSRYLVKRTGEKVFLECVQDMDHENMFWYRQDPGLGLRLIYFSYDVKMKEKGDIPEGYSVSREKKERFSLILESASTNQTSMYLCASSFGGSATGELFFGEGSRLTVL.

This chain uses TRBV6-1 with TRBJ2-1; tentative D call: TRBD2 (5 bases). CDR1 is MNHNS, CDR2 SASEGT, per germline. The CDR3 totals 12 residues. V shed 4 bases and J shed 9 bases, with 10 bases lying between them. This CDR3 is CASSVVGSEQFF. DNA of the CDR3: TGTGCCAGCAGTGTGGTGGGGAGTGAGCAGTTCTTC.

The J gene is TRBJ1-1, the V gene TRBV6-1, with TRBD1 as a possible D gene (6 bases). This CDR3 comprises 13 residues. V lost 6 bases and J lost 1, with 9 bases in between. The V gene's germline CDR1 is MNHNS and CDR2 SASEGT. Here the CDR3 reads CASRLGQNTEAFF. The CDR3 DNA reads as TGTGCCAGCAGGCTGGGACAGAACACTGAAGCTTTCTTT.

This CDR3 is CASSSQVEPQHF. The CDR3 region has the DNA TGTGCCAGCAGCTCCCAGGTTGAGCCCCAGCATTTT. The gene calls are TRBV7-3 and TRBJ1-5; D unclear. Trimming shortened V by 4 bases and J by 8 bases, and 9 bases separated the two germline ends. Germline CDR1 SGHTA, CDR2 FQGTGA. The CDR3 sequence is 12 residues long.

V gene TRBV18 combines with J gene TRBJ2-7; D is perhaps TRBD1 (6 bases). CDR1 and CDR2 (germline): KGHSH, LQKENI. The CDR3 sequence is 13 residues long. Trimming stripped 6 bases from V and 7 bases from J, with 16 bases between. CDR3 in DNA: TGTGCCAGCTCCCCAGGGGCCCCAGGGGAGCAGTACTTC. Protein sequence: CASSPGAPGEQYF.

J is TRBJ2-5 and V is TRBV5-6; 7 nucleotides agree with TRBD2. The V segment lost 0 bases and the J segment 5 bases; nucleotides outside the gene matches: 7. Looked up from germline, CDR1 is SGHDT and CDR2 is YYEEEE. The CDR3 is 15 amino acids. Here the CDR3 reads CASSLGLDGGETQYF. In DNA, the CDR3 is TGTGCCAGCAGCTTGGGATTAGACGGGGGGGAGACCCAGTACTTC. The full variable domain, completed using reference TRBV5-6 and TRBJ2-5, is DAGVTQSPTHLIKTRGQQVTLRCSPKSGHDTVSWYQQALGQGPQFIFQYYEEEERQRGNFPDRFSGHQFPNYSSELNVNALLLGDSALYLCASSLGLDGGETQYFGPGTRLLVL.

The rearrangement joins TRBV2 to TRBJ2-7, with D possibly TRBD1 on 6 matching bases. Trimming removed 5 bases at V and 2 bases at J, with 10 bases between. The CDR3 is made up of 13 amino acids. Germline lookup yields CDR1 SNHLY and CDR2 FYNNEI. The CDR3 loop reads CASSLRDTYEQYF. The DNA for the CDR3 is TGTGCCAGCAGTCTCCGGGACACCTACGAGCAGTACTTC.

The rearrangement links TRBV2 to TRBJ2-7; TRBD2 matches at 7 bases. The CDR3 runs to 15 residues. Germline trimming cut 10 bases from V and 3 bases from J; bases unmatched to any gene: 15. Germline V gives CDR1 SNHLY, CDR2 FYNNEI. CDR3 DNA sequence: TGTGCCACCATGAGGGAGGGACCCCAGTTCTACGAGCAGTACTTC. It codes for CATMREGPQFYEQYF. The full variable domain, in which reference TRBV2 and TRBJ2-7 provide the parts outside the CDR3, is EPEVTQTPSHQVTQMGQEVILRCVPISNHLYFYWYRQILGQKVEFLVSFYNNEISEKSEIFDDQFSVERPDGSNFTLKIRSTKLEDSAMYFCATMREGPQFYEQYFGPGTRLTVT.

The J gene is TRBJ1-2, the V gene TRBV6-5, with D tentatively TRBD1 (5 bases). The CDR3 loop spans 14 amino acids. Germline loops: CDR1 MNHEY, CDR2 SVGAGI. The germline V and J ends were trimmed by 5 bases and 4 bases, with 14 bases remaining between them. The CDR3 protein is CASSRGTVPYGYTF. The CDR3 DNA reads TGTGCCAGCAGTCGGGGGACGGTACCCTATGGCTACACCTTC.

The chain uses TRBV2 and TRBJ1-4; tentatively, D is TRBD1 (5 bases). This CDR3 has 15 residues. With 4 bases removed from V and 7 bases from J, the gap between germline ends came to 16 bases. Germline CDR1 is SNHLY and CDR2 is FYNNEI. This CDR3 reads CASSGVGGSGEKLFF. In DNA form, the CDR3 reads TGTGCCAGCAGTGGAGTGGGGGGGAGCGGTGAAAAACTGTTTTTT.

The chain employs TRBV7-6 and TRBJ2-2; 10 bases agree with TRBD1. With V trimmed by 4 bases and J by 5 bases, 4 bases remained unmatched. CDR1 SGHVS and CDR2 FNYEAQ come from the germline V gene. The CDR3 has 15 amino acids. The CDR3 loop is CASSSGQGVTGELFF. The CDR3 coding sequence is TGTGCCAGCAGCTCCGGACAGGGGGTAACCGGGGAGCTGTTTTTT. Together with reference TRBV7-6 and TRBJ2-2, the CDR3 gives the full variable domain: GAGVSQSPRYKVTKRGQDVALRCDPISGHVSLYWYRQALGQGPEFLTYFNYEAQQDKSGLPNDRFSAERPEGSISTLTIQRTEQRDSAMYRCASSSGQGVTGELFFGEGSRLTVL.

This rearrangement joins TRBV6-6 to TRBJ2-2; 7 nucleotides align to TRBD2. This CDR3 has 15 residues. Germline lookup yields CDR1 MNHNY and CDR2 SVGAGI (reference sequence). Trimming took 6 bases from V and 0 from J; bases not matched to a gene: 4. The CDR3 nucleotides read TGTGCCAGCAGGCGACTAGCTGCGAACACCGGGGAGCTGTTTTTT. This gives the protein CASRRLAANTGELFF.

The chain carries TRBV7-3 and TRBJ2-7, with 9 bases that match TRBD1. Trimming took 2 bases from V and 6 from J; bases not matched to a gene: 11. This CDR3 contains 16 residues. The germline V gene has CDR1 SGHTA and CDR2 FQGTGA. CDR3 residues: CASSLAPGQGSGEQYF. In nucleotides, the CDR3 is TGTGCCAGCAGCTTAGCCCCGGGACAGGGTAGCGGCGAGCAGTACTTC.

V is TRBV7-3 and J is TRBJ2-2; a possible D gene is TRBD2 (6 bases). V lost 2 bases to trimming and J lost 1 base, with 11 bases between them. CDR1 is SGHTA, CDR2 FQGTGA, per germline. CDR3 length: 16 residues. The DNA for the CDR3 is TGTGCCAGCAGCTTACAGGCTAGCGAGAACACCGGGGAGCTGTTTTTT. Translating gives CASSLQASENTGELFF.

The chain links TRBV7-3 to TRBJ2-1; 7 nucleotides match TRBD2. The CDR3 contains 15 residues. Germline CDR1 SGHTA, CDR2 FQGTGA. V gave up 1 base and J gave up 3 bases; unmatched junction bases: 3. CDR3 coding DNA: TGTGCCAGCAGCTTAAGGGACTACCTCTACAATGAGCAGTTCTTC. Residues: CASSLRDYLYNEQFF.

This chain joins TRBV11-2 and TRBJ2-3; 10 nucleotides line up with TRBD2. The CDR3 length is 15 residues. With V trimmed by 4 bases and J by 4 bases, 5 bases remained unmatched. The V gene's germline CDR1 is SGHAT and CDR2 FQNNGV. The CDR3 loop reads CASSSGTSDADTQYF. DNA of the CDR3: TGTGCCAGCAGCTCCGGGACTAGCGACGCAGATACGCAGTATTTT.

This clone has just one count. Other DNA sequences in the same sample also yield this CDR3. The V call is TRBV6-5, the J call TRBJ1-5; no reliable D call. V lost 0 bases, J lost 5 bases, and 5 bases lay in between. The CDR3 consists of 13 residues. Germline assignment: CDR1 MNHEY and CDR2 SVGAGI. CDR3 sequence reads: CASSYSPDQPQHF. The CDR3 DNA reads as TGTGCCAGCAGTTACTCCCCCGATCAGCCCCAGCATTTT.

This sequence joins TRBV28 and TRBJ2-7; 8 nucleotides agree with TRBD2. The CDR3 extends over 14 amino acids. Germline V lookup: CDR1 MDHEN, CDR2 SYDVKM. V was clipped by 4 bases and J by 6 bases; unmatched bases: 8. DNA of the CDR3: TGTGCCAGCAGTTCCTCAAGCGGGAGACGCGAGCAGTACTTC. It codes for CASSSSSGRREQYF.

The chain has TRBV6-5 and TRBJ2-5, with TRBD2 matching 7 bases. The V gene end was trimmed by 2 bases and the J gene end by 5 bases; junction bases not matched to a gene: 8. CDR3 length equals 15 residues. Germline V lookup: CDR1 MNHEY, CDR2 SVGAGI. The CDR3, as DNA: TGTGCCAGCAGTTACGGAGATAGCGGGTTGGAGACCCAGTACTTC. This sequence encodes CASSYGDSGLETQYF.

The V and J genes are TRBV27 and TRBJ2-1; TRBD2 matches at 8 bases. J gave up 8 bases and V 5 bases, and 8 bases lay outside the gene matches. CDR1 and CDR2 from the germline V gene are MNHEY and SMNVEV (reference sequence). The CDR3 consists of 14 residues. CDR3 nucleotides: TGTGCCAGCAGTCACGCCCGGGGGGGCGATGAGCAGTTCTTC. Amino acids: CASSHARGGDEQFF.

The chain links TRBV18 to TRBJ1-1; 7 bases match TRBD1. Germline lookup yields CDR1 KGHSH and CDR2 LQKENI. V lost 1 base, J lost 0 bases, and 5 bases stayed unmatched. The CDR3 is made up of 16 amino acids. Here the CDR3 DNA reads TGTGCCAGCTCACCACGGACAGGTACCATGAACACTGAAGCTTTCTTT. Protein sequence: CASSPRTGTMNTEAFF.